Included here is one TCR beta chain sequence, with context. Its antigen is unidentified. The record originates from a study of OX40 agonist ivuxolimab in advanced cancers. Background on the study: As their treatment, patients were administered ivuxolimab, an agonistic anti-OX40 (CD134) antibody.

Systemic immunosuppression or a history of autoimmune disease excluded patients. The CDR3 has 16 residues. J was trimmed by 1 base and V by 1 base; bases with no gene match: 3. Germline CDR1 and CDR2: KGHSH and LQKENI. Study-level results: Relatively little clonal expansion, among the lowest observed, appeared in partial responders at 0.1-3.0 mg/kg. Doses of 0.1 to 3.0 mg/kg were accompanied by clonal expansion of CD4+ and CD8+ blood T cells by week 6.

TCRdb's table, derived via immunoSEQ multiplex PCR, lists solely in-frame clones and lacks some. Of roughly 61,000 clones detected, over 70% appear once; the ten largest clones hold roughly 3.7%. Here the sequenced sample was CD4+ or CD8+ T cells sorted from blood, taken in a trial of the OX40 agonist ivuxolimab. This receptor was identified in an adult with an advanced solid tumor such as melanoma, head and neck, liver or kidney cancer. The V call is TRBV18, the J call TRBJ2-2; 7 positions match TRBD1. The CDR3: CASSPQGAMNTGELFF. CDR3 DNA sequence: TGTGCCAGCTCACCACAGGGGGCGATGAACACCGGGGAGCTGTTTTTT.